This passage covers 24 T cell receptor beta chains from one sample sequenced in a study of cytomegalovirus exposure and HLA in healthy donors. The PCR had 60 Vbeta and 13 Jbeta primers. The method was immunoSEQ multiplex PCR; TCRdb's version includes in-frame clones alone and lacks a portion of them. Among roughly 150,000 clones listed, 64% were seen once. Sequencing input: PBMCs. These receptors originate from a woman in her 30s in good health and CMV-seropositive.

The CDR3 sequence: CASSSPVPGQENEQFF. The CDR3 coding sequence is TGTGCCAGCAGTTCGCCTGTCCCGGGACAGGAAAATGAGCAGTTCTTC. The chain uses TRBV28 and TRBJ2-1; 8 bases are a match to TRBD1. CDR1 is MDHEN, CDR2 SYDVKM, per germline. The trim removed 4 bases at V and 7 bases at J, leaving 12 bases unmatched. This CDR3 region has 16 residues.

The rearrangement joins TRBV28 to TRBJ1-5; 7 bases are shared with TRBD1. CDR3 length: 12 residues. J lost 15 bases, V lost 3 bases, and 8 bases had no gene match. Germline CDR1 is MDHEN and CDR2 is SYDVKM. DNA of the CDR3: TGTGCCAGCAGTTTCCGACAGGGCTCGGTGCATTTT. Residues: CASSFRQGSVHF.

The chain joins TRBV18 to TRBJ2-3; a possible D gene is TRBD2 (6 bases). Germline CDR1 reads KGHSH; CDR2 reads LQKENI. The CDR3 consists of 14 residues. Trimming cost V 1 base and J 1 base, with 6 bases left between them. CDR3 in DNA: TGTGCCAGCTCACCACTAGCGGGCACAGATACGCAGTATTTT. It encodes CASSPLAGTDTQYF.

This chain connects TRBV5-1 to TRBJ2-3, with D hard to call. The CDR3 spans 15 residues. The germline V and J ends were trimmed by 1 base and 8 bases, with 17 bases remaining between them. The germline V gene encodes CDR1 SGHRS and CDR2 YFSETQ. The CDR3 loop reads CASSLTNRYRVTQYF. The CDR3 region has the DNA TGCGCCAGCAGCTTGACTAATCGGTATCGGGTTACGCAGTATTTT.

The chain recombines TRBV6-1 with TRBJ1-2; 7 nucleotides line up with TRBD1. V lost 6 bases to trimming and J lost 4 bases; unmatched junction nucleotides: 8. The CDR3 runs 14 residues. Germline V gene data show CDR1 as MNHNS and CDR2 as SASEGT. The CDR3 DNA reads as TGTGCCAGCAGATTAACCCGGGACAGCTATGGCTACACCTTC. It codes for CASRLTRDSYGYTF.

The chain carries TRBV29-1 and TRBJ1-3; 7 bases align to TRBD1. Germline-derived CDR1 and CDR2 are SQVTM and ANQGSEA. CDR3 length: 13 residues. Here the CDR3 DNA reads TGCAGTGCGGACCAGGGGGCTGGAAACACCATATATTTT. Amino acid sequence: CSADQGAGNTIYF.

This clone has just one count. The chain joins TRBV9 to TRBJ2-4, with 7 bases aligning to TRBD2. This CDR3 region has 15 residues. Germline V gives CDR1 SGDLS, CDR2 YYNGEE. The junction had 6 bases not matched to a gene; V was cut back by 3 bases and J by 3 bases. The CDR3 loop is CASSAGAGDKNIQYF. The CDR3 DNA reads as TGTGCCAGCAGCGCCGGGGCGGGGGACAAAAACATTCAGTACTTC.

Details on this clone: This same CDR3 is encoded by further DNA sequences in the sample. The V gene is TRBV29-1, the J gene TRBJ2-3, with a tentative D call TRBD1 (6 bases). The CDR3 has 12 residues. CDR1 is SQVTM and CDR2 is ANQGSEA in the germline V gene. The V end lost 4 bases, the J end lost 1 base, and 6 bases lay between the germline ends. DNA of the CDR3: TGCAGCGTTGGACAGGGCACAGATACGCAGTATTTT. It translates to CSVGQGTDTQYF.

This chain joins TRBV25-1 and TRBJ1-4; D uncertain. V shed 6 bases and J shed 2 bases, with 13 bases lying between them. This CDR3 is built from 15 residues. In germline, CDR1 is MGHDK, CDR2 SYGVNS. The CDR3 spells CASSEQGRTNEKLFF. The CDR3 DNA sequence: TGTGCCAGCAGCGAGCAAGGGAGGACTAATGAAAAACTGTTTTTT.

The chain employs TRBV29-1 and TRBJ2-5; the D gene is possibly TRBD2 (5 bases). Trimming took off 4 bases at V and 5 bases at J, with 11 bases between the two ends. The CDR3 sequence is 12 residues long. Germline lookup yields CDR1 SQVTM and CDR2 ANQGSEA. CDR3 nucleotide sequence: TGCAGCGTTGTGAGGCAGCGGGAGACCCAGTACTTC. Amino acids: CSVVRQRETQYF. The variable domain in full, completed from reference TRBV29-1 and TRBJ2-5, reads SAVISQKPSRDICQRGTSLTIQCQVDSQVTMMFWYRQQPGQSLTLIATANQGSEATYESGFVIDKFPISRPNLTFSTLTVSNMSPEDSSIYLCSVVRQRETQYFGPGTRLLVL.

This clone has a count of ten or more. V and J are TRBV5-6 and TRBJ2-7, with 10 bases fitting TRBD2. V lost 4 bases and J lost 1; bases outside the gene matches: 8. The CDR3 spans 16 residues. The germline gives CDR1 SGHDT, CDR2 YYEEEE. In nucleotides, the CDR3 is TGTGCCAGCAGCCAAATTGGGACTAGCGCTTCCTACGAGCAGTACTTC. Translated, it gives CASSQIGTSASYEQYF. Supplemented by reference TRBV5-6 and TRBJ2-7, the full variable domain reads DAGVTQSPTHLIKTRGQQVTLRCSPKSGHDTVSWYQQALGQGPQFIFQYYEEEERQRGNFPDRFSGHQFPNYSSELNVNALLLGDSALYLCASSQIGTSASYEQYFGPGTRLTVT.

This clone has a single count. This chain links TRBV4-1 with TRBJ1-3, with TRBD1 as a possible D gene (5 bases). CDR1 MGHRA and CDR2 YSYEKL come from the germline V gene. The CDR3 has 15 amino acids. Trimming stripped 0 bases from V and 4 bases from J, with 10 bases between. The CDR3 protein is CASSQEGRYGNTIYF. The DNA for the CDR3 is TGCGCCAGCAGCCAAGAGGGGCGGTACGGAAACACCATATATTTT.

V and J are TRBV4-1 and TRBJ1-2; 7 nucleotides agree with TRBD1. The CDR3 contains 15 residues. Germline CDR1 reads MGHRA; CDR2 reads YSYEKL. The V gene end was trimmed by 1 base and the J gene end by 2 bases; junction bases not matched to a gene: 4. The CDR3 region is CASSQGTGSNYGYTF. DNA of the CDR3: TGCGCCAGCAGCCAAGGGACAGGCAGCAACTATGGCTACACCTTC.

The V call is TRBV6-5, the J call TRBJ1-2; TRBD1 might be the D (5 bases). The germline CDR1 and CDR2 sequences are MNHEY and SVGAGI. The length of the CDR3 is 14 residues. V was pared by 3 bases and J by 0 bases, with 8 bases between. Written as DNA, the CDR3 is TGTGCCAGCAGTTATCTGACAGCTAACTATGGCTACACCTTC. Its protein is CASSYLTANYGYTF.

This chain joins TRBV15 and TRBJ1-2, with 12 bases aligning to TRBD1. With 0 bases clipped from V and 3 bases from J, the junction kept 5 bases outside the gene matches. CDR1 LNHNV and CDR2 YYDKDF come from the germline V gene (reference sequence). This CDR3 comprises 17 residues. The CDR3 DNA reads as TGTGCCACCAGCAGAGATCCGGGACAGGGGGCCCACTATGGCTACACCTTC. Its translation is CATSRDPGQGAHYGYTF.

The rearrangement links TRBV7-9 to TRBJ2-6, with D tentatively TRBD1 (7 bases). Between the trimmed V and J ends, which lost 6 bases and 0 bases, there was a span of 12 bases. The length of the CDR3 is 16 residues. Per the germline V gene, CDR1 is SEHNR and CDR2 is FQNEAQ (reference sequence). For the CDR3, the DNA is TGTGCCAGCAGGCGGGACAGTAGCTCTGGGGCCAACGTCCTGACTTTC. Translation: CASRRDSSSGANVLTF. The whole variable domain, remainder taken from reference TRBV7-9 and TRBJ2-6, is DTGVSQNPRHKITKRGQNVTFRCDPISEHNRLYWYRQTLGQGPEFLTYFQNEAQLEKSRLLSDRFSAERPKGSFSTLEIQRTEQGDSAMYLCASRRDSSSGANVLTFGAGSRLTVL.

The genes are TRBV5-6 and TRBJ2-7; 7 bases are a match to TRBD1. The CDR3 is 16 amino acids. Germline V CDR1 and CDR2: SGHDT, YYEEEE. After removal of 4 bases from V and 3 bases from J, the junction contained 13 bases not matched to a gene. CDR3 sequence (DNA): TGTGCCAGCAGCCCGGGACAGCCACTCGTCTTCTACGAGCAGTACTTC. Translating gives CASSPGQPLVFYEQYF. The variable domain in full, with the rest retrieved from reference TRBV5-6 and TRBJ2-7, is DAGVTQSPTHLIKTRGQQVTLRCSPKSGHDTVSWYQQALGQGPQFIFQYYEEEERQRGNFPDRFSGHQFPNYSSELNVNALLLGDSALYLCASSPGQPLVFYEQYFGPGTRLTVT.

The chain joins TRBV18 to TRBJ2-7, with D maybe TRBD1 (5 bases). The CDR3 contains 13 residues. Germline CDR1 and CDR2: KGHSH and LQKENI. Trimming cost V 5 bases and J 3 bases, with 11 bases left between them. The CDR3 sequence is CASSGREIYEQYF. DNA for the CDR3: TGTGCCAGCTCAGGCAGGGAAATCTACGAGCAGTACTTC.

V usage is TRBV7-9 and J usage is TRBJ1-2; D not certain. The V end was cut by 5 bases, the J end by 2 bases, with 9 bases between. This CDR3 spans 13 amino acids. Germline V gives CDR1 SEHNR, CDR2 FQNEAQ (reference sequence). CDR3 sequence: CASSPRENYGYTF. In DNA, the CDR3 is TGTGCCAGCAGCCCCCGGGAGAACTATGGCTACACCTTC.

This chain uses TRBV5-1 with TRBJ2-5; 13 nucleotides line up with TRBD2. The CDR3 runs to 16 residues. V lost 7 bases and J lost 1; bases outside the gene matches: 7. The germline CDR1 and CDR2 sequences are SGHRS and YFSETQ. The CDR3 reads CASRYGLAGAQETQYF. CDR3 DNA: TGCGCCAGCCGGTACGGACTAGCGGGGGCCCAAGAGACCCAGTACTTC.

The rearrangement uses TRBV5-6 and TRBJ1-5; D unclear. The V and J ends lost 3 bases and 3 bases respectively, with 10 bases between them. Germline V gene lookup returns CDR1 SGHDT and CDR2 YYEEEE. The CDR3 is 14 residues long. The CDR3 protein is CASSSSRFNQPQHF. The DNA of the CDR3 is TGTGCCAGCAGCTCATCCAGATTCAATCAGCCCCAGCATTTT.

This sequence joins TRBV6-4 and TRBJ2-1, with 8 nucleotides matching TRBD2. The V and J ends lost 3 bases and 9 bases, in that order; junction bases with no gene match: 10. The CDR3 runs to 15 residues. Per germline, CDR1 MRHNA and CDR2 SNTAGT. The CDR3 DNA is TGTGCCAGCAGTGAGTTGGCGGGAGGTCGTAGTGAGCAGTTCTTC. Translating gives CASSELAGGRSEQFF.

The chain joins TRBV9 to TRBJ2-7; 9 nucleotides agree with TRBD2. The junction had 5 bases not matched to a gene; V was cut back by 3 bases and J by 4 bases. CDR1 is SGDLS and CDR2 is YYNGEE in the germline V gene. This CDR3 is 14 amino acids long. In DNA form, the CDR3 reads TGTGCCAGCAGCGCTAGCGGGGAGCCTTACGAGCAGTACTTC. Amino acids: CASSASGEPYEQYF. Filled out from reference TRBV9 and TRBJ2-7, the complete variable domain reads DSGVTQTPKHLITATGQRVTLRCSPRSGDLSVYWYQQSLDQGLQFLIQYYNGEERAKGNILERFSAQQFPDLHSELNLSSLELGDSALYFCASSASGEPYEQYFGPGTRLTVT.

This chain uses TRBV2 with TRBJ1-1; D possibly corresponds to TRBD1 (5 bases). The CDR3 totals 14 residues. V was cut by 0 bases and J by 7 bases, with 12 bases left in between. CDR1 is SNHLY, CDR2 FYNNEI, per germline. This CDR3 reads CASSEAGREGEAFF. The CDR3 DNA reads TGTGCCAGCAGTGAAGCGGGCAGGGAGGGTGAAGCTTTCTTT.